This paragraph reports one T cell receptor (beta chain). Antigen specificity is unknown. This entry comes from a study of T cell responses to AZD1222 COVID-19 vaccine. Study-level findings and limits: Two AZD1222 administrations were followed by greater Spike-specific TCR breadth and depth.

The data were produced by immunoSEQ multiplex PCR, yet TCRdb's version contains in-frame clones alone and is incomplete. The table shows about 35,000 clones, with approximately 86% occurring only once. The CDR3 runs 19 residues. V shed 4 bases, J shed 2 bases, and the junction held 12 bases outside the gene matches. Germline V gives CDR1 LNHNV, CDR2 YYDKDF (reference sequence). This chain links TRBV15 with TRBJ1-5; 12 bases line up with TRBD1. The clonotype originates from an adult in good health. This specimen was peripheral blood, taken on day 0 of AZD1222 vaccination. As DNA, the CDR3 is TGTGCCACCAGCAACAGCTTTACCGGGACAGGGGGCGGCAATCAGCCCCAGCATTTT. This gives the protein CATSNSFTGTGGGNQPQHF.